The next 7 T cell receptor beta chains were all read from a single sample in a study of CD8+ T cells in alopecia areata. Sequencing templates came from extracted RNA that was reverse transcribed into cDNA. Assay used: immunoSEQ multiplex PCR; TCRdb lists only in-frame clones, some missing. This sample has about 120,000 clones, with around 48% found just once. Sequencing was done on a sample of NKG2D-low CD8+ T cells sorted from blood. All receptors come from a human donor with alopecia areata.

The chain couples TRBV4-1 to TRBJ1-5; D gene ambiguous. This CDR3 comprises 14 residues. V was trimmed by 0 bases and J by 4 bases, leaving 7 bases between them. From germline, CDR1 is MGHRA and CDR2 YSYEKL. CDR3 loop: CASSQDQGNQPQHF. The CDR3 DNA follows: TGCGCCAGCAGCCAAGATCAAGGGAATCAGCCCCAGCATTTT.

This clone showed up just a few times. V gene TRBV5-1 combines with J gene TRBJ2-5; D not certain. Trimming shortened V by 4 bases and J by 0 bases, and 10 bases separated the two germline ends. Germline CDR1 and CDR2: SGHRS and YFSETQ. CDR3 size: 14 residues. The CDR3 protein is CASSPSLYQETQYF. The CDR3 DNA reads TGCGCCAGCAGCCCCAGCCTGTACCAAGAGACCCAGTACTTC.

The chain couples TRBV28 to TRBJ2-5; weak D call: TRBD1 (6 bases). TRBJ2-7 matches the DNA end more closely, so the J call is doubtful. Germline V gene lookup returns CDR1 MDHEN and CDR2 SYDVKM. This CDR3 has 13 residues. CDR3: CASSLNRVYEQYF. CDR3 DNA: TGTGCCAGCAGTTTAAACAGGGTCTACGAGCAGTACTTC.

This clone has just a few counts. V gene TRBV15 combines with J gene TRBJ2-6; the D is unclear. The CDR3 has 15 amino acids. The germline V gene encodes CDR1 LNHNV and CDR2 YYDKDF (reference sequence). The V and J ends lost 1 base and 3 bases respectively, with 7 bases between them. The CDR3 is CATSRVRDGANVLTF. The CDR3 region has the DNA TGTGCCACCAGCAGAGTGCGTGATGGGGCCAACGTCCTGACTTTC.

V usage is TRBV29-1 and J usage is TRBJ2-5; maybe TRBD2 (6 bases). V dropped 1 base and J dropped 3 bases, with 15 bases sitting between them. Germline CDR1 and CDR2: SQVTM and ANQGSEA. The CDR3 length is 15 residues. CDR3 in amino acids: CSVEGPWEVEETQYF. The DNA for the CDR3 is TGCAGCGTTGAAGGGCCCTGGGAGGTAGAAGAGACCCAGTACTTC.

The V gene is TRBV18, the J gene TRBJ2-5, with D unresolved. CDR3 length: 14 amino acids. Trimming took 2 bases from V and 3 from J, leaving 10 bases between them. The V gene's germline CDR1 is KGHSH and CDR2 LQKENI. As DNA, the CDR3 is TGTGCCAGCTCACCAACGGGCCAGAAAGAGACCCAGTACTTC. It codes for CASSPTGQKETQYF. Variable domain in full (rest from reference TRBV18 and TRBJ2-5): NAGVMQNPRHLVRRRGQEARLRCSPMKGHSHVYWYRQLPEEGLKFMVYLQKENIIDESGMPKERFSAEFPKEGPSILRIQQVVRGDSAAYFCASSPTGQKETQYFGPGTRLLVL.

V gene TRBV25-1 combines with J gene TRBJ2-4; D is uncertain. V lost 4 bases and J 6 bases, leaving 7 bases between the germline ends. Germline V CDR1 and CDR2: MGHDK, SYGVNS. This CDR3 contains 12 residues. The CDR3 DNA reads as TGTGCCAGCAGTGGGTCTCGAAACATTCAGTACTTC. Its translation is CASSGSRNIQYF.